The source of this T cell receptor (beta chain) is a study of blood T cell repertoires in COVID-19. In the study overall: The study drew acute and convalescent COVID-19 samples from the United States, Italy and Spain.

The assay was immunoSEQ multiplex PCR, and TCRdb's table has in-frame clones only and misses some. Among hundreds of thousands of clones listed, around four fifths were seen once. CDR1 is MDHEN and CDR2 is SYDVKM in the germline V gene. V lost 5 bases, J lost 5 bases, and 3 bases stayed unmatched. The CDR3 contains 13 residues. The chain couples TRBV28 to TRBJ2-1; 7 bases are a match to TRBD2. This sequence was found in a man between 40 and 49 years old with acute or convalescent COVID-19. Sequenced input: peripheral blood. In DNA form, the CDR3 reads TGTGCCAGCAGTGATGGACTAGACAATGAGCAGTTCTTC. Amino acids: CASSDGLDNEQFF.